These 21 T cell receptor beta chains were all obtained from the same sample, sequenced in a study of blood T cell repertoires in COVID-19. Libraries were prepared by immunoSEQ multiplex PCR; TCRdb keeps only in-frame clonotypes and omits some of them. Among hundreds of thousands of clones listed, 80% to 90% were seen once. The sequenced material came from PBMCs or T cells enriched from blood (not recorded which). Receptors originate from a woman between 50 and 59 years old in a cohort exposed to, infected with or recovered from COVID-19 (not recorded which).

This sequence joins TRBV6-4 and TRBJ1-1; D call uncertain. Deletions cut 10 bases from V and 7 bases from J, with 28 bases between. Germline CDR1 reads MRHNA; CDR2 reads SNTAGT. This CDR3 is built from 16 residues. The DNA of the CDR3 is TGTGCCACGCTTGGAGTTTATCCTGGTCGGAGTAGTGAAGCTTTCTTT. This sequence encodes CATLGVYPGRSSEAFF.

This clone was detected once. The CDR3 DNA reads as TGTGCCAGCAGCCAGGACAGGGCACAGAACACTGAAGCTTTCTTT. Translation: CASSQDRAQNTEAFF. The chain has TRBV5-4 and TRBJ1-1, with 8 bases fitting TRBD1. The germline V gene encodes CDR1 SGHNT and CDR2 YYREEE (reference sequence). The V and J ends lost 4 bases and 1 base, in that order; junction bases with no gene match: 6. The CDR3 spans 15 residues.

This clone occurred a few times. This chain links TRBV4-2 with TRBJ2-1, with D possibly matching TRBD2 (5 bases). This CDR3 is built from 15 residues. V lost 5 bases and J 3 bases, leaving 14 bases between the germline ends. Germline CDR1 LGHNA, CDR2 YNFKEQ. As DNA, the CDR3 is TGTGCCAGCAGCAACCGACTATTGGACTACAATGAGCAGTTCTTC. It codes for CASSNRLLDYNEQFF.

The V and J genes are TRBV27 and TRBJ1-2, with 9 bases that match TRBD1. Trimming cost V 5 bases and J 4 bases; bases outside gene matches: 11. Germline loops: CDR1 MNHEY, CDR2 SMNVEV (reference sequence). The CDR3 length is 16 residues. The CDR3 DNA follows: TGTGCCAGCAGTCCCACCCGCGGGACAGGGACCTATGGCTACACCTTC. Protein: CASSPTRGTGTYGYTF.

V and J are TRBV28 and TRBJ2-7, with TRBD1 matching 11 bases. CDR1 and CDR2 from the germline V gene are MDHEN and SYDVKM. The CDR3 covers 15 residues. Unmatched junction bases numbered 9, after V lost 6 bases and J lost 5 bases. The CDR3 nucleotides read TGTGCCAGCAGCGGTCCGGGACAGGGGGATAACGAGCAGTACTTC. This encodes CASSGPGQGDNEQYF. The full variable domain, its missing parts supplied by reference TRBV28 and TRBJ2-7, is DVKVTQSSRYLVKRTGEKVFLECVQDMDHENMFWYRQDPGLGLRLIYFSYDVKMKEKGDIPEGYSVSREKKERFSLILESASTNQTSMYLCASSGPGQGDNEQYFGPGTRLTVT.

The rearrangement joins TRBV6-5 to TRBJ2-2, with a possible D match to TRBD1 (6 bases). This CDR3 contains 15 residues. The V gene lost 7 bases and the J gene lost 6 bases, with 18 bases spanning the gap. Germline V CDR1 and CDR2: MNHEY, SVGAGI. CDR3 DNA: TGTGCCAGCACAGACAGCAGGGGTGAGGCCGGGGAGCTGTTTTTT. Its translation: CASTDSRGEAGELFF.

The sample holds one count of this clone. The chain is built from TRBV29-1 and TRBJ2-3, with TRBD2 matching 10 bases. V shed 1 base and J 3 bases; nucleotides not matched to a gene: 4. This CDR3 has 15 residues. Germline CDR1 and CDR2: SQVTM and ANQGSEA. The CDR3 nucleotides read TGCAGCGTTGAAGGATTAGCGGGGGGAACAGATACGCAGTATTTT. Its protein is CSVEGLAGGTDTQYF.

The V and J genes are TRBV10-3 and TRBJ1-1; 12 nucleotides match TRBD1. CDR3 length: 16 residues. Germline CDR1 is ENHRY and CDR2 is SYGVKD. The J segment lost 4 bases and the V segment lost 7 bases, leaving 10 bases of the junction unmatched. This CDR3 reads CAIKPGQGAGSTEAFF. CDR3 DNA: TGTGCCATCAAGCCGGGACAGGGGGCGGGGAGCACTGAAGCTTTCTTT.

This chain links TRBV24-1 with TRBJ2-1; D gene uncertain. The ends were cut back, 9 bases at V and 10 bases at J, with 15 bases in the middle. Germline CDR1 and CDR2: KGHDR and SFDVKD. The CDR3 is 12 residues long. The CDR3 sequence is CATSEERREQFF. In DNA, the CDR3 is TGTGCCACCTCAGAGGAACGGCGAGAGCAGTTCTTC.

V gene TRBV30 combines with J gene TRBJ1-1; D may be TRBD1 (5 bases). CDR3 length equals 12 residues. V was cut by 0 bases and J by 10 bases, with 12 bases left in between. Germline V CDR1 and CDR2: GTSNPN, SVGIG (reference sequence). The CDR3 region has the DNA TGTGCCTGGAGTGTACCCCTGGGGCCAGCTTTCTTT. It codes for CAWSVPLGPAFF.

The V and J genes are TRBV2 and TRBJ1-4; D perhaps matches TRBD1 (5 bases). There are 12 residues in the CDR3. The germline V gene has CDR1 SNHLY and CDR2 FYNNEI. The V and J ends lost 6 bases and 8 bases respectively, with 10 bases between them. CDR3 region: CASSADREKLFF. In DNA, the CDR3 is TGTGCCAGCAGCGCCGACAGAGAAAAACTGTTTTTT.

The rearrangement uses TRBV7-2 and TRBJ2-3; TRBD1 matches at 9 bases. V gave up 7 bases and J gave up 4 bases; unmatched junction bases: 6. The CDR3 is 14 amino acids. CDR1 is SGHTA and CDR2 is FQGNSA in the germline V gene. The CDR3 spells CASTRTGVADTQYF. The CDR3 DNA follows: TGTGCCAGCACTCGGACAGGGGTTGCAGATACGCAGTATTTT.

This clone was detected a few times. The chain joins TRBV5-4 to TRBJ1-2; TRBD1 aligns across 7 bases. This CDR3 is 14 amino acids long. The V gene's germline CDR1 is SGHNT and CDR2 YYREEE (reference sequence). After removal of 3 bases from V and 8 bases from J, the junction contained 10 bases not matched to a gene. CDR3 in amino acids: CASSSGTDKRGYTF. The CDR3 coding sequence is TGTGCCAGCAGCTCCGGGACAGATAAGCGAGGCTACACCTTC.

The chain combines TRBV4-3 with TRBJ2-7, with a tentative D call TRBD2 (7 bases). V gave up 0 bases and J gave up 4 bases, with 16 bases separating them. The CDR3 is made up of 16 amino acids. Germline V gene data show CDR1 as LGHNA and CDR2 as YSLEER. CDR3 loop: CASSQEGGGPGYEQYF. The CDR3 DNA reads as TGCGCCAGCAGCCAAGAAGGGGGGGGGCCCGGATACGAGCAGTACTTC.

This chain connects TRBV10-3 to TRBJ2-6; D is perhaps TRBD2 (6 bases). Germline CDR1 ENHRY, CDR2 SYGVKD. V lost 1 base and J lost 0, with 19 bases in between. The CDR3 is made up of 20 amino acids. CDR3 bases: TGTGCCATCAGTGAGTTGGTGTGGAGGGAGCTATACTCTGGGGCCAACGTCCTGACTTTC. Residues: CAISELVWRELYSGANVLTF.

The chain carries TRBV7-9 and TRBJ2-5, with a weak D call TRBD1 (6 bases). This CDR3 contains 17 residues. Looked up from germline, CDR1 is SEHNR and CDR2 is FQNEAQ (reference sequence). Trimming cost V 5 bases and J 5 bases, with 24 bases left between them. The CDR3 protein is CASSPLRGMTGPETQYF. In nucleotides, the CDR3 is TGTGCCAGCAGCCCCTTAAGGGGCATGACAGGCCCCGAGACCCAGTACTTC.

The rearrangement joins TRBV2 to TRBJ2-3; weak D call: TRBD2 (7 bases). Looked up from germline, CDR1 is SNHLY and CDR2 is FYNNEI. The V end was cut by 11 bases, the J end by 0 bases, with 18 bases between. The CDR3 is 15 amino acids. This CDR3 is CASRGGGGSTDTQYF. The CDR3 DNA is TGTGCCTCCCGAGGAGGGGGGGGTAGCACAGATACGCAGTATTTT. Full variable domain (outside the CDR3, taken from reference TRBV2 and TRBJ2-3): EPEVTQTPSHQVTQMGQEVILRCVPISNHLYFYWYRQILGQKVEFLVSFYNNEISEKSEIFDDQFSVERPDGSNFTLKIRSTKLEDSAMYFCASRGGGGSTDTQYFGPGTRLTVL.

The DNA for the CDR3 is TGTGCCAGCAGCGTCGGACAGGGGGCAGGATATGGCTACACCTTC. It is translated as CASSVGQGAGYGYTF. The chain couples TRBV7-2 to TRBJ1-2; TRBD1 agrees at 11 bases. Germline V gene data show CDR1 as SGHTA and CDR2 as FQGNSA. The CDR3 loop spans 15 amino acids. V lost 5 bases and J lost 5; bases outside the gene matches: 7. Together with reference TRBV7-2 and TRBJ1-2, the CDR3 gives the full variable domain: GAGVSQSPSNKVTEKGKDVELRCDPISGHTALYWYRQSLGQGLEFLIYFQGNSAPDKSGLPSDRFSAERTGGSVSTLTIQRTQQEDSAVYLCASSVGQGAGYGYTFGSGTRLTVV.

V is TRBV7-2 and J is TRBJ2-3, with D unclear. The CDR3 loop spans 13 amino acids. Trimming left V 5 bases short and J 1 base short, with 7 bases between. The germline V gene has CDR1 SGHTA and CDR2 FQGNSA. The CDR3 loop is CASSVQGTDTQYF. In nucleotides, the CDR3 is TGTGCCAGCAGCGTCCAGGGCACAGATACGCAGTATTTT.

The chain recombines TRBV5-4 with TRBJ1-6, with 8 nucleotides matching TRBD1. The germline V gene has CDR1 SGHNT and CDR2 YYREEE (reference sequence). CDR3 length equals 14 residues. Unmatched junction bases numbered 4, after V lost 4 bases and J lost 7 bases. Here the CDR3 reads CASSTTGGNSPLHF. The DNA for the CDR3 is TGTGCCAGCAGCACTACAGGGGGGAATTCACCCCTCCACTTT.

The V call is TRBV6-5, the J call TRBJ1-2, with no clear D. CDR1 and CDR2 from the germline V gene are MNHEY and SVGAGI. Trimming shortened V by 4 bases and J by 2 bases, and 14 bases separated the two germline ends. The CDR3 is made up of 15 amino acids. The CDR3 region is CASSSQGSVNYGYTF. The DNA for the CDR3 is TGTGCCAGCAGTTCCCAAGGGAGCGTGAACTATGGCTACACCTTC.